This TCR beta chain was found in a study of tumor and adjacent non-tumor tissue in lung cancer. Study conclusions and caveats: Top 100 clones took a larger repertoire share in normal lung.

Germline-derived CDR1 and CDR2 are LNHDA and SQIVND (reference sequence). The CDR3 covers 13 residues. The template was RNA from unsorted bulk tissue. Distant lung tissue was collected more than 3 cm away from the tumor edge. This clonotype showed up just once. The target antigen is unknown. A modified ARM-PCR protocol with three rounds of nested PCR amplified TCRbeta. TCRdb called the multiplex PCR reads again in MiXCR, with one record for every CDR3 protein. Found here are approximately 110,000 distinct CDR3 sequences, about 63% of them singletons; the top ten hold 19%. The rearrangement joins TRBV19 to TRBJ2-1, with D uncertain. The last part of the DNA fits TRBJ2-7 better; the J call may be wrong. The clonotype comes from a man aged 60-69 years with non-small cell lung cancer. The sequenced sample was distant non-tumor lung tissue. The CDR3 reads CASSAEFYNEQYF. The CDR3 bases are TGTGCCAGTAGTGCAGAATTTTACAATGAGCAGTACTTC.